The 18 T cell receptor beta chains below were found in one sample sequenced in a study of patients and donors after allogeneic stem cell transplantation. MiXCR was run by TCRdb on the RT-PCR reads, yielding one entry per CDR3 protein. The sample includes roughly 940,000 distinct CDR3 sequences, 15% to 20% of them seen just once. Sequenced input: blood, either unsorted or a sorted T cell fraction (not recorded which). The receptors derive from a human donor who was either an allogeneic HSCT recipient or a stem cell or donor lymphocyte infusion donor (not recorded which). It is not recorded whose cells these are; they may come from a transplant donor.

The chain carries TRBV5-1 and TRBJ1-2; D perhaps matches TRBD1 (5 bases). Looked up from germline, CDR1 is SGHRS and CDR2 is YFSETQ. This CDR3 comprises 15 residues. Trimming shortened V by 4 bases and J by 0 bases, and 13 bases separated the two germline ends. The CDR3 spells CASSMTVTTNYGYTF. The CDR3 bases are TGCGCCAGCAGCATGACAGTGACTACTAACTATGGCTACACCTTC.

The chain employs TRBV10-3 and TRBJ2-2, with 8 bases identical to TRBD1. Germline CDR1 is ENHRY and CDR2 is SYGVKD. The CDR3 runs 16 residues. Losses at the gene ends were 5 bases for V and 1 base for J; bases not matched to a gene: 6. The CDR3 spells CAISLDRGKNTGELFF. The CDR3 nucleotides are TGTGCCATCAGTCTCGACAGGGGAAAGAACACCGGGGAGCTGTTTTTT.

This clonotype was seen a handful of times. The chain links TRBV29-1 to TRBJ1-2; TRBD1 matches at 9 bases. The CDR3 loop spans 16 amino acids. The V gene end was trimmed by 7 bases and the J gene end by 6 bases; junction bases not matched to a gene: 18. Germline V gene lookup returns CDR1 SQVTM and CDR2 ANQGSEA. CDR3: CSALGGLGQGSHGYTF. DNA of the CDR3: TGCAGCGCCCTGGGGGGCCTGGGACAGGGTAGCCATGGCTACACCTTC.

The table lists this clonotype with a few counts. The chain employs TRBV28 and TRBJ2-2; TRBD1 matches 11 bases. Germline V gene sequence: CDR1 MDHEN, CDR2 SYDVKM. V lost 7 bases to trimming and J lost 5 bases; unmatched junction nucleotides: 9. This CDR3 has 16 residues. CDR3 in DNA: TGTGCCAGCAAAGCCCCAGGGACAGGGGGGACCGGGGAGCTGTTTTTT. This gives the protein CASKAPGTGGTGELFF.

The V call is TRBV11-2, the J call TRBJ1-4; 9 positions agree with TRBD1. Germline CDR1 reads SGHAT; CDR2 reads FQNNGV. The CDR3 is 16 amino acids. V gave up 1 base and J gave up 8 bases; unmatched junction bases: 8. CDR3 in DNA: TGTGCCAGCAGCTTAGGCTCCGGGACAGGGTACGAAAAACTGTTTTTT. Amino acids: CASSLGSGTGYEKLFF.

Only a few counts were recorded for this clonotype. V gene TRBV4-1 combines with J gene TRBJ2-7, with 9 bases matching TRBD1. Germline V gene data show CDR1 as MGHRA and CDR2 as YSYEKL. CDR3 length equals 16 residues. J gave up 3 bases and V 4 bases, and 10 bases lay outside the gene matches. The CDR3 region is CASSRIVGQGSYEQYF. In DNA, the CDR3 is TGCGCCAGCAGCCGTATCGTCGGACAGGGGAGCTACGAGCAGTACTTC.

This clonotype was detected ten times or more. CDR3 sequence reads: CASQGQGSYNEQFF. The CDR3 nucleotides are TGTGCCAGCCAGGGACAGGGGTCCTACAATGAGCAGTTCTTC. The chain recombines TRBV10-3 with TRBJ2-1, with 10 bases fitting TRBD1. The CDR3 has 14 residues. Trimming cost V 10 bases and J 1 base; bases outside gene matches: 4. Germline V gene data show CDR1 as ENHRY and CDR2 as SYGVKD.

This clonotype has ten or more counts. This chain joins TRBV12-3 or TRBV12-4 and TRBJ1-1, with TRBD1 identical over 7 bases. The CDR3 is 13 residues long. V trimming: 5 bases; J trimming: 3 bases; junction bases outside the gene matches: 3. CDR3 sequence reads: CASSLGTDTEAFF. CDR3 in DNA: TGTGCCAGCAGTCTTGGGACAGACACTGAAGCTTTCTTT.

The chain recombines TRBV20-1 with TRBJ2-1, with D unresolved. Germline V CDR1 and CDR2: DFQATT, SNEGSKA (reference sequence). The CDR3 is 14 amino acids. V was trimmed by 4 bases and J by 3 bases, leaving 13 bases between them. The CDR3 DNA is TGCAGTGCTAAGACGGATAGCTTCTACAATGAGCAGTTCTTC. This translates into CSAKTDSFYNEQFF.

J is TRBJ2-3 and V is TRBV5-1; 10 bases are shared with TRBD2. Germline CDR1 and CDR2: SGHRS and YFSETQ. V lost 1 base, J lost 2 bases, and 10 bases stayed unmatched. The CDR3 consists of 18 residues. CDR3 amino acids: CASSLYTLAGAVTDTQYF. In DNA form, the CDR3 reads TGCGCCAGCAGCTTGTATACTCTAGCGGGGGCGGTCACAGATACGCAGTATTTT. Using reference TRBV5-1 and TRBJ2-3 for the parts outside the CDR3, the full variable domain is KAGVTQTPRYLIKTRGQQVTLSCSPISGHRSVSWYQQTPGQGLQFLFEYFSETQRNKGNFPGRFSGRQFSNSRSEMNVSTLELGDSALYLCASSLYTLAGAVTDTQYFGPGTRLTVL.

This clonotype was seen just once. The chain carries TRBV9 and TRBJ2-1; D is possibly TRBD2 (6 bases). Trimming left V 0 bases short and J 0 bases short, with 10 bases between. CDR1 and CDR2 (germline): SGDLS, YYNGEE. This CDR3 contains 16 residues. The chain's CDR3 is CASSVGVGSSYNEQFF. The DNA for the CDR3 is TGTGCCAGCAGCGTAGGAGTCGGGAGCTCCTACAATGAGCAGTTCTTC.

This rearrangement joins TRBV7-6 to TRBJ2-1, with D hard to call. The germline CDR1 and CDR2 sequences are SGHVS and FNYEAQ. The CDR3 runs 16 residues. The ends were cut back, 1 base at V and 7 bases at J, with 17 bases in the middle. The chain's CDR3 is CASSLEGLANQNEQFF. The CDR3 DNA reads TGTGCCAGCAGCTTAGAGGGCTTGGCGAATCAAAATGAGCAGTTCTTC. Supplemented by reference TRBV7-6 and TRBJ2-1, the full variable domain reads GAGVSQSPRYKVTKRGQDVALRCDPISGHVSLYWYRQALGQGPEFLTYFNYEAQQDKSGLPNDRFSAERPEGSISTLTIQRTEQRDSAMYRCASSLEGLANQNEQFFGPGTRLTVL.

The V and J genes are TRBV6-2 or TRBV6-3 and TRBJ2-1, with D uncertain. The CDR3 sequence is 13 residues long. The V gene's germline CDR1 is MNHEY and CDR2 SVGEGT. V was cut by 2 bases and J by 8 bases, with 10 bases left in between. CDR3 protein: CASSYGSNDEQFF. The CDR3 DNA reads TGTGCCAGCAGTTACGGCTCGAATGATGAGCAGTTCTTC.

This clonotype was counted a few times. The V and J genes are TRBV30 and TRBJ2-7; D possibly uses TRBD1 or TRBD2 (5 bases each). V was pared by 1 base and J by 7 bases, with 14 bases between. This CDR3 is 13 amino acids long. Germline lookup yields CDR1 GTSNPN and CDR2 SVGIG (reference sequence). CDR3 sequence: CAWSGDPLGEQYF. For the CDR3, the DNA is TGTGCCTGGAGTGGGGACCCACTTGGGGAGCAGTACTTC.

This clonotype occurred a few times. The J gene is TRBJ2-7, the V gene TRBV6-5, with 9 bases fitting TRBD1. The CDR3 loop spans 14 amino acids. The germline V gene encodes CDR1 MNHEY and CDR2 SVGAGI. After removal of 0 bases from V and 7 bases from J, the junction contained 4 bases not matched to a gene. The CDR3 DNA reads TGTGCCAGCAGTTACTCGGGACAGGGTTGGGAGCAGTACTTC. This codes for CASSYSGQGWEQYF.

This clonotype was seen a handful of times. The DNA of the CDR3 is TGCGCCAGCAGCTTGGCTAGCGGGAATTTGAAGACCGGGGAGCTGTTTTTT. Translating gives CASSLASGNLKTGELFF. This sequence joins TRBV5-1 and TRBJ2-2; 9 bases are a match to TRBD2. The germline V gene encodes CDR1 SGHRS and CDR2 YFSETQ. Losses at the gene ends were 0 bases for V and 5 bases for J; bases not matched to a gene: 8. The length of the CDR3 is 17 residues.

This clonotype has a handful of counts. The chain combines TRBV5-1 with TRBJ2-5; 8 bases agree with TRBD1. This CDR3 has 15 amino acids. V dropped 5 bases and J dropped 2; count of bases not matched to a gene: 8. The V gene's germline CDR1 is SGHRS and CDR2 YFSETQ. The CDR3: CASSFGQGKQETQYF. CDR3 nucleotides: TGCGCCAGCAGTTTCGGACAGGGAAAACAAGAGACCCAGTACTTC.

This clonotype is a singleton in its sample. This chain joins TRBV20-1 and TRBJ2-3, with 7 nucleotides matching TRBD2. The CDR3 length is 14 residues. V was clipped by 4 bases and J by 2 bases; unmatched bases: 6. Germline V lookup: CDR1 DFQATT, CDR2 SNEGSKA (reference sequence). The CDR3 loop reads CSAIEAGNTDTQYF. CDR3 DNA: TGCAGTGCTATCGAAGCGGGGAACACAGATACGCAGTATTTT.